A single sample is the source of the 25 T cell receptor beta chains below, sequenced in a study of cytomegalovirus exposure and HLA in healthy donors. PCR employed 60 Vbeta and 13 Jbeta primers. Only in-frame clones appear in the TCRdb table, and some are missing; sequencing was by immunoSEQ multiplex PCR. The sample gives roughly 150,000 clones, approximately 81% of which show up once; around 1% is in the top ten. Sequenced input: PBMCs. These receptors were collected from a man aged 30 to 45 in good health and CMV-seronegative.

The chain joins TRBV7-3 to TRBJ2-1; TRBD2 might be the D (5 bases). The CDR3 length is 13 residues. Germline V gene lookup returns CDR1 SGHTA and CDR2 FQGTGA. The V gene lost 5 bases and the J gene lost 4 bases, with 9 bases spanning the gap. CDR3 sequence: CASSMDSYNEQFF. The CDR3 nucleotides are TGTGCCAGCAGCATGGACTCGTACAATGAGCAGTTCTTC.

The V and J genes are TRBV10-1 and TRBJ2-1; tentatively, D is TRBD1 (6 bases). The CDR3 has 15 residues. Trimming left V 6 bases short and J 1 base short, with 13 bases between. Germline V gene sequence: CDR1 WNHNN, CDR2 SYGVQD (reference sequence). CDR3 region: CASSYHRDSYNEQFF. The CDR3 coding sequence is TGCGCCAGCAGCTACCACAGGGATTCCTACAATGAGCAGTTCTTC.

This clone is a singleton in its sample. The chain combines TRBV7-3 with TRBJ2-1; a possible D gene is TRBD1 (5 bases). CDR1 SGHTA and CDR2 FQGTGA come from the germline V gene. The CDR3 runs 16 residues. With 1 base removed from V and 5 bases from J, the gap between germline ends came to 15 bases. The CDR3 protein is CASSLIGVGVHNEQFF. The CDR3 region has the DNA TGTGCCAGCAGCTTAATAGGGGTGGGTGTTCACAATGAGCAGTTCTTC.

The chain combines TRBV28 with TRBJ1-5, with 11 bases aligning to TRBD1. V lost 4 bases, J lost 0 bases, and 2 bases stayed unmatched. Germline V gives CDR1 MDHEN, CDR2 SYDVKM. There are 16 residues in the CDR3. The CDR3 DNA reads TGTGCCAGCAGTTCGGACAGGGGGCCTAGCAATCAGCCCCAGCATTTT. It translates to CASSSDRGPSNQPQHF.

The chain recombines TRBV6-1 with TRBJ2-4, with 8 bases identical to TRBD2. Germline V gene sequence: CDR1 MNHNS, CDR2 SASEGT. The CDR3 is made up of 18 amino acids. V trimming: 0 bases; J trimming: 8 bases; junction bases outside the gene matches: 15. The CDR3 bases are TGTGCCAGCAGTGAAGCGGCTCTCACTAGCGGACGAGGGGACATTCAGTACTTC. Translating gives CASSEAALTSGRGDIQYF.

The V gene is TRBV6-5, the J gene TRBJ2-5; 9 positions agree with TRBD1. Germline lookup yields CDR1 MNHEY and CDR2 SVGAGI. The V gene end was trimmed by 7 bases and the J gene end by 7 bases; junction bases not matched to a gene: 10. This CDR3 is 14 amino acids long. In nucleotides, the CDR3 is TGTGCCAGCACCCAAACAGGGGGCCTAGGGACCCAGTACTTC. Its protein is CASTQTGGLGTQYF.

This rearrangement joins TRBV5-6 to TRBJ2-7; the match to TRBD1 covers 10 bases. The V segment lost 5 bases and the J segment 2 bases; nucleotides outside the gene matches: 16. The V gene's germline CDR1 is SGHDT and CDR2 YYEEEE. This CDR3 spans 18 amino acids. CDR3 residues: CASRYRDRGHGQPYEQYF. CDR3 sequence (DNA): TGTGCCAGCAGATACCGGGACAGGGGTCACGGGCAGCCCTACGAGCAGTACTTC.

CDR3 DNA: TGTGCCAGCAGCTCCGGGACACCCTTAAACATTCAGTACTTC. Encoded protein: CASSSGTPLNIQYF. The chain recombines TRBV7-8 with TRBJ2-4; tentatively, D is TRBD1 (6 bases). Trimming stripped 4 bases from V and 6 bases from J, with 13 bases between. Germline loops: CDR1 SGHVS, CDR2 FQNEAQ. This CDR3 has 14 residues. Full variable domain (rest looked up from reference TRBV7-8 and TRBJ2-4): GAGVSQSPRYKVAKRGQDVALRCDPISGHVSLFWYQQALGQGPEFLTYFQNEAQLDKSGLPSDRFFAERPEGSVSTLKIQRTQQEDSAVYLCASSSGTPLNIQYFGAGTRLSVL.

This chain joins TRBV5-1 and TRBJ1-3, with 7 bases that match TRBD1. The CDR3 is 16 amino acids. J was trimmed by 2 bases and V by 3 bases; bases with no gene match: 8. CDR1 is SGHRS and CDR2 is YFSETQ in the germline V gene. The CDR3 nucleotides read TGCGCCAGCAGCTCTCAAGCCGGGACAGCTGGAAACACCATATATTTT. It translates to CASSSQAGTAGNTIYF.

This chain links TRBV2 with TRBJ2-5; 13 bases line up with TRBD2. V lost 6 bases, J lost 11 bases, and 15 bases stayed unmatched. Germline CDR1 SNHLY, CDR2 FYNNEI. The CDR3 sequence is 16 residues long. The CDR3 DNA reads as TGTGCCAGCAGGACCGGGACTAGCGGGAATGCGGGTGAGCAGTACTTC. Its protein product is CASRTGTSGNAGEQYF.

This clone was recorded a few times. The chain uses TRBV7-9 and TRBJ2-5; the match to TRBD2 covers 13 bases. CDR3 length equals 19 residues. V trimming: 3 bases; J trimming: 5 bases; junction bases outside the gene matches: 15. CDR1 and CDR2 (germline): SEHNR, FQNEAQ (reference sequence). The CDR3 region has the DNA TGTGCCAGCAGCTTCAATCGCGGACTAGCGGGAGCTAGGAGGGAGACCCAGTACTTC. Translated: CASSFNRGLAGARRETQYF. Variable domain in full (rest from reference TRBV7-9 and TRBJ2-5): DTGVSQNPRHKITKRGQNVTFRCDPISEHNRLYWYRQTLGQGPEFLTYFQNEAQLEKSRLLSDRFSAERPKGSFSTLEIQRTEQGDSAMYLCASSFNRGLAGARRETQYFGPGTRLLVL.

The J gene is TRBJ2-1, the V gene TRBV18; 13 nucleotides line up with TRBD2. Germline loops: CDR1 KGHSH, CDR2 LQKENI. This CDR3 has 16 residues. J gave up 6 bases and V 1 base, and 3 bases lay outside the gene matches. The CDR3 DNA is TGTGCCAGCTCACCACTTGGACTAGCGGGAGTCAATGAGCAGTTCTTC. Amino acid sequence: CASSPLGLAGVNEQFF.

The CDR3 DNA follows: TGTGCCAGCAGTTTTAGGGGGAGCTACTATGGCTACACCTTC. It translates to CASSFRGSYYGYTF. V is TRBV28 and J is TRBJ1-2; a possible D gene is TRBD1 (6 bases). Germline V gene sequence: CDR1 MDHEN, CDR2 SYDVKM. The CDR3 covers 14 residues. The V end lost 3 bases, the J end lost 3 bases, and 11 bases lay between the germline ends.

The CDR3 DNA is TGTGCCAGCTCAGCGCGGGAGCGAACCTACAATGAGCAGTTCTTC. Translated: CASSARERTYNEQFF. The rearrangement uses TRBV18 and TRBJ2-1; the match to TRBD2 covers 7 bases. This CDR3 comprises 15 residues. Looked up from germline, CDR1 is KGHSH and CDR2 is LQKENI. With 5 bases clipped from V and 2 bases from J, the junction kept 6 bases outside the gene matches.

There are a few counts of this clone. The gene calls are TRBV19 and TRBJ2-4, with D tentatively TRBD2 (6 bases). Germline lookup yields CDR1 LNHDA and CDR2 SQIVND (reference sequence). This CDR3 region has 18 residues. Trimming pared 3 bases from V and 1 base from J, leaving 19 bases between. In DNA, the CDR3 is TGTGCCAGTAGTATCTCCCCGTGGTTTGGGGGGGCCAAAAACATTCAGTACTTC. Encoded protein: CASSISPWFGGAKNIQYF.

CDR3 DNA: TGCGCCAGCAGCCTCTCGACATACTACAATGAGCAGTTCTTC. This encodes CASSLSTYYNEQFF. This sequence joins TRBV5-1 and TRBJ2-1; unclear D gene. In germline, CDR1 is SGHRS, CDR2 YFSETQ. The length of the CDR3 is 14 residues. Deletions cut 4 bases from V and 3 bases from J, with 11 bases between. Full variable domain (outside the CDR3, taken from reference TRBV5-1 and TRBJ2-1): KAGVTQTPRYLIKTRGQQVTLSCSPISGHRSVSWYQQTPGQGLQFLFEYFSETQRNKGNFPGRFSGRQFSNSRSEMNVSTLELGDSALYLCASSLSTYYNEQFFGPGTRLTVL.

The J gene is TRBJ2-3, the V gene TRBV6-1; 7 nucleotides agree with TRBD2. V dropped 2 bases and J dropped 2; count of bases not matched to a gene: 7. Per the germline V gene, CDR1 is MNHNS and CDR2 is SASEGT. CDR3 length: 16 residues. As DNA, the CDR3 is TGTGCCAGCAGTGAATTTGGGCGGGGGTTCACAGATACGCAGTATTTT. This translates into CASSEFGRGFTDTQYF.

The chain links TRBV27 to TRBJ1-5, with unresolved D. This CDR3 is built from 13 residues. Germline lookup yields CDR1 MNHEY and CDR2 SMNVEV (reference sequence). With 3 bases removed from V and 4 bases from J, the gap between germline ends came to 7 bases. The CDR3 bases are TGTGCCAGCAGTTTTCGGGGAAATCAGCCCCAGCATTTT. Amino acids: CASSFRGNQPQHF.

The chain joins TRBV19 to TRBJ2-7; D perhaps matches TRBD1 (6 bases). The CDR3 sequence is 14 residues long. The germline CDR1 and CDR2 sequences are LNHDA and SQIVND (reference sequence). The ends were cut back, 5 bases at V and 0 bases at J, with 11 bases in the middle. CDR3 nucleotide sequence: TGTGCCAGTAGTTTTACAGGGAGCTCCTACGAGCAGTACTTC. This translates into CASSFTGSSYEQYF.

The chain uses TRBV5-4 and TRBJ2-1, with TRBD2 as a possible D gene (5 bases). From germline, CDR1 is SGHNT and CDR2 YYREEE (reference sequence). This CDR3 region has 16 residues. V was pared by 5 bases and J by 2 bases, with 17 bases between. The CDR3 loop is CASSTPSLLTYNEQFF. The DNA of the CDR3 is TGTGCCAGCAGTACACCTAGCCTGTTAACCTACAATGAGCAGTTCTTC.

This clone showed up just once. The V gene is TRBV7-2, the J gene TRBJ2-2; 7 positions agree with TRBD1. J lost 4 bases, V lost 5 bases, and 7 bases had no gene match. From germline, CDR1 is SGHTA and CDR2 FQGNSA. This CDR3 has 15 amino acids. The CDR3 spells CASSQPTGATGELFF. CDR3 sequence (DNA): TGTGCCAGCAGCCAACCCACAGGGGCCACCGGGGAGCTGTTTTTT.

The J gene is TRBJ1-1, the V gene TRBV11-2, with TRBD1 matching over 7 bases. Germline CDR1 and CDR2: SGHAT and FQNNGV. The V and J ends lost 10 bases and 4 bases, in that order; junction bases with no gene match: 6. The CDR3 covers 12 residues. The CDR3: CATGGTVTEAFF. The CDR3 DNA sequence: TGTGCCACCGGAGGGACAGTCACTGAAGCTTTCTTT.

The chain joins TRBV21-1 to TRBJ2-1; the table's D call, TRBD1, was not checked against the DNA. TRBV21-1 has pseudogene status. The CDR3 has 19 residues. DNA for the CDR3: TGTGCCAGCAGCAAAGTATGGAGCGCGGGACAGAGCTCCTACAATGAGCAGTTCTTC. This sequence encodes CASSKVWSAGQSSYNEQFF.

The J gene is TRBJ1-2, the V gene TRBV5-4, with 9 positions matching TRBD1. After removal of 4 bases from V and 6 bases from J, the junction contained 4 bases not matched to a gene. Germline lookup yields CDR1 SGHNT and CDR2 YYREEE (reference sequence). The CDR3 is 13 residues long. Written as DNA, the CDR3 is TGTGCCAGCAGCCCCGGGACAGGGCATGGCTACACCTTC. Translated, it gives CASSPGTGHGYTF.

The chain has TRBV11-3 and TRBJ2-3, with 7 bases fitting TRBD1. The junction had 9 bases not matched to a gene; V was cut back by 4 bases and J by 5 bases. The CDR3 runs 15 residues. Germline CDR1 and CDR2: SGHNT and YENEEA. CDR3 DNA: TGTGCCAGCAGCTCGGGACAGTTTGGGGAAGATACGCAGTATTTT. Translation: CASSSGQFGEDTQYF.